This TCR beta chain stems from a study of PD-1 blockade in classical Hodgkin lymphoma. The ends were cut back, 1 base at V and 4 bases at J, with 5 bases in the middle. Germline loops: CDR1 SNHLY, CDR2 FYNNEI. The CDR3 loop spans 12 amino acids. Sequencing used immunoSEQ multiplex PCR; TCRdb keeps in-frame clones, though not all of them. The repertoire includes some 58,000 clones, roughly 92% of them detected once, and 8% sits in the top ten. Described time point: cycle 4 day 1 (C4D1), after five to seven weeks of nivolumab. Each and every patient relapsed after autologous stem cell transplantation, and patients got differing brentuximab vedotin exposure.

The chain carries TRBV2 and TRBJ2-7; D is unclear. The origin of this receptor is a human donor with classical Hodgkin lymphoma. The sequenced sample was peripheral blood mononuclear cells (PBMCs), obtained before the fourth cycle of nivolumab. This chain's CDR3 is CASSEGLYEQYF. CDR3 DNA: TGTGCCAGCAGTGAAGGTCTGTACGAGCAGTACTTC. The full variable domain, in which reference TRBV2 and TRBJ2-7 provide the parts outside the CDR3, is EPEVTQTPSHQVTQMGQEVILRCVPISNHLYFYWYRQILGQKVEFLVSFYNNEISEKSEIFDDQFSVERPDGSNFTLKIRSTKLEDSAMYFCASSEGLYEQYFGPGTRLTVT.